One sample yielded the 27 T cell receptor beta chains listed below, sequenced in a study of T-cell memory formation after mild COVID-19. TCRdb recomputed calls from the 5' RACE reads with MiXCR, one row per CDR3 protein. Among fewer than 200,000 distinct CDR3 sequences listed, about 21% were seen once. Sequenced sample: PBMCs or a T cell subset sorted from them (not recorded which). The receptors shown here come from an adult woman who had mild COVID-19 (a few samples of this study predate the infection). Cell type and time point are not known.

The V gene is TRBV29-1, the J gene TRBJ2-7, with D possibly matching TRBD1 (5 bases). The CDR3 has 13 residues. Germline assignment: CDR1 SQVTM and CDR2 ANQGSEA. The V end lost 3 bases, the J end lost 3 bases, and 12 bases lay between the germline ends. The CDR3 DNA follows: TGCAGCGTTGAGGCAGGGCTCGACTACGAGCAGTACTTC. It is translated as CSVEAGLDYEQYF.

This clonotype was seen more than once but under ten times. V usage is TRBV20-1 and J usage is TRBJ2-1; D possibly uses TRBD1 or TRBD2 (5 bases each). Trimming left V 2 bases short and J 7 bases short, with 12 bases between. From germline, CDR1 is DFQATT and CDR2 SNEGSKA (reference sequence). The CDR3 length is 13 residues. CDR3 loop: CSARSQGANEQFF. The CDR3 DNA follows: TGCAGTGCTAGAAGCCAGGGAGCTAATGAGCAGTTCTTC.

The chain joins TRBV7-8 to TRBJ1-2, with TRBD1 identical over 9 bases. The V segment lost 1 base and the J segment 2 bases; nucleotides outside the gene matches: 5. This CDR3 has 16 residues. CDR1 and CDR2 from the germline V gene are SGHVS and FQNEAQ. CDR3 sequence: CASSLVGQGFNYGYTF. DNA of the CDR3: TGTGCCAGCAGCTTAGTGGGACAGGGATTCAACTATGGCTACACCTTC.

J is TRBJ2-6 and V is TRBV15; 10 bases agree with TRBD1. CDR1 LNHNV and CDR2 YYDKDF come from the germline V gene (reference sequence). V shed 2 bases and J 4 bases; nucleotides not matched to a gene: 8. The CDR3 has 18 residues. Here the CDR3 reads CATSRQDRGASGANVLTF. CDR3 sequence (DNA): TGTGCCACCAGCAGACAGGACAGGGGGGCGTCCGGGGCCAACGTCCTGACTTTC.

A few counts support this clonotype. This chain uses TRBV5-6 with TRBJ2-3, with D possibly matching TRBD2 (6 bases). Germline V CDR1 and CDR2: SGHDT, YYEEEE. This CDR3 comprises 15 residues. The V gene lost 0 bases and the J gene lost 1 base, with 9 bases spanning the gap. DNA of the CDR3: TGTGCCAGCAGCTTGGGACTAGTTGGCACAGATACGCAGTATTTT. Protein sequence: CASSLGLVGTDTQYF.

This rearrangement joins TRBV4-3 to TRBJ2-2, with D perhaps TRBD2 (7 bases). Germline V gives CDR1 LGHNA, CDR2 YSLEER. Trimming removed 5 bases from V and 7 bases from J, with 8 bases in between. The CDR3 has 12 residues. The CDR3 nucleotides read TGCGCCAGCAGCAGGGGGGGCGGGGAGCTGTTTTTT. It is translated as CASSRGGGELFF.

The gene calls are TRBV7-9 and TRBJ2-7, with 11 bases that match TRBD1. V lost 4 bases, J lost 3 bases, and 8 bases stayed unmatched. Germline lookup yields CDR1 SEHNR and CDR2 FQNEAQ (reference sequence). CDR3 length equals 16 residues. CDR3 protein: CASSSTGTGGIYEQYF. The CDR3 bases are TGTGCCAGCAGCTCGACCGGGACAGGGGGGATCTACGAGCAGTACTTC.

This clonotype was detected a few times. The V call is TRBV5-5, the J call TRBJ2-7; TRBD1 matches 7 bases. The trim removed 0 bases at V and 11 bases at J, leaving 14 bases unmatched. Germline CDR1 SGHKS, CDR2 YYEKEE (reference sequence). The CDR3 is made up of 15 amino acids. The CDR3 region has the DNA TGTGCCAGCAGCTTGGCGGGACAGACCACTACAGGGAAGTACTTC. As protein: CASSLAGQTTTGKYF.

Ten or more counts support this clonotype. The J gene is TRBJ2-1, the V gene TRBV7-8; 9 bases are shared with TRBD2. From germline, CDR1 is SGHVS and CDR2 FQNEAQ. This CDR3 comprises 15 residues. The J segment lost 9 bases and the V segment lost 3 bases, leaving 9 bases of the junction unmatched. As DNA, the CDR3 is TGTGCCAGCAGCTTTAGCGGGGGCCTCCGGGGTGAGCAGTTCTTC. It yields the protein CASSFSGGLRGEQFF.

This clonotype was counted a few times. The rearrangement uses TRBV2 and TRBJ2-7; 7 bases agree with TRBD1. Trimming removed 6 bases from V and 1 base from J; junction bases left unmatched: 6. CDR1 SNHLY and CDR2 FYNNEI come from the germline V gene. There are 14 residues in the CDR3. CDR3 coding DNA: TGTGCCAGCAGCGACGGGACAGCTTCCTACGAGCAGTACTTC. Translation gives CASSDGTASYEQYF.

This clonotype has more than one count but fewer than ten. The genes are TRBV20-1 and TRBJ2-1; D might be TRBD1 or TRBD2, each matching 6 bases. Germline-derived CDR1 and CDR2 are DFQATT and SNEGSKA (reference sequence). V lost 5 bases, J lost 1 base, and 15 bases lay in between. The length of the CDR3 is 15 residues. The CDR3 reads CSARRRGYSYNEQFF. CDR3 bases: TGCAGTGCTCGACGGAGGGGGTATTCCTACAATGAGCAGTTCTTC.

This clonotype was seen only a few times. The rearrangement links TRBV20-1 to TRBJ2-2; TRBD2 is a possible D gene (6 bases). Germline V gene data show CDR1 as DFQATT and CDR2 as SNEGSKA (reference sequence). The length of the CDR3 is 16 residues. V was pared by 0 bases and J by 4 bases, with 15 bases between. As DNA, the CDR3 is TGCAGTGCTAGAGAGCAGGACGGGAGAGGCACCGGGGAGCTGTTTTTT. This codes for CSAREQDGRGTGELFF.

About this clonotype itself: A clone one base away is much larger, so this may be a read error. The gene calls are TRBV12-3 or TRBV12-4 and TRBJ1-1; TRBD1 agrees at 8 bases. The CDR3 has 13 amino acids. After removal of 6 bases from V and 4 bases from J, the junction contained 4 bases not matched to a gene. This CDR3 reads CASRPTGGTEAFF. CDR3 coding DNA: TGTGCCAGCAGGCCTACAGGGGGCACTGAAGCTTTCTTT.

The chain employs TRBV12-3 or TRBV12-4 and TRBJ2-7; perhaps TRBD2 as D (6 bases). The CDR3 is 15 residues long. V dropped 3 bases and J dropped 2 bases, with 14 bases sitting between them. DNA of the CDR3: TGTGCCAGCAGTTTGGAGGGGATTTGGGCCTACGAGCAGTACTTC. It codes for CASSLEGIWAYEQYF.

The V call is TRBV20-1, the J call TRBJ2-2, with D possibly being TRBD1 (5 bases). The germline V and J ends were trimmed by 5 bases and 0 bases, with 10 bases remaining between them. This CDR3 spans 14 amino acids. The germline gives CDR1 DFQATT, CDR2 SNEGSKA (reference sequence). CDR3 in amino acids: CSAPTVTNTGELFF. CDR3 nucleotides: TGCAGTGCTCCGACAGTCACGAACACCGGGGAGCTGTTTTTT.

This clonotype occurred a few times. V and J are TRBV12-3 or TRBV12-4 and TRBJ2-2, with D maybe TRBD1 (5 bases). V was trimmed by 3 bases and J by 7 bases, leaving 15 bases between them. The CDR3 spans 15 residues. The CDR3 is CASSFTPGYGGELFF. CDR3 nucleotide sequence: TGTGCCAGCAGTTTTACCCCAGGGTATGGCGGGGAGCTGTTTTTT.

The chain joins TRBV7-2 to TRBJ2-7; D not certain. There are 13 residues in the CDR3. Trimming took off 1 base at V and 2 bases at J, with 6 bases between the two ends. Germline assignment: CDR1 SGHTA and CDR2 FQGNSA. The CDR3 reads CASSLVNTYEQYF. The CDR3 coding sequence is TGTGCCAGCAGCTTAGTCAACACCTACGAGCAGTACTTC. Supplemented by reference TRBV7-2 and TRBJ2-7, the full variable domain reads GAGVSQSPSNKVTEKGKDVELRCDPISGHTALYWYRQSLGQGLEFLIYFQGNSAPDKSGLPSDRFSAERTGGSVSTLTIQRTQQEDSAVYLCASSLVNTYEQYFGPGTRLTVT.

This clonotype was seen more than once but under ten times. The chain has TRBV6-2 or TRBV6-3 and TRBJ1-2; 8 bases fit TRBD1. V lost 1 base to trimming and J lost 7 bases; unmatched junction nucleotides: 8. Germline V lookup: CDR1 MNHEY, CDR2 SVGEGT. The CDR3 covers 15 residues. The DNA of the CDR3 is TGTGCCAGCAGTTACTACGGGACAGGATCGGCTGGCTACACCTTC. Its protein product is CASSYYGTGSAGYTF.

The genes are TRBV7-2 and TRBJ2-3, with 9 bases lining up with TRBD2. The germline V gene encodes CDR1 SGHTA and CDR2 FQGNSA. The J segment lost 3 bases and the V segment lost 4 bases, leaving 5 bases of the junction unmatched. The CDR3 extends over 15 amino acids. The chain's CDR3 is CASSSGGRGTDTQYF. The CDR3 DNA is TGTGCCAGCAGCTCTGGCGGGAGGGGAACAGATACGCAGTATTTT.

This clonotype was found a few times. This chain links TRBV2 with TRBJ2-7; no clear D. Germline lookup yields CDR1 SNHLY and CDR2 FYNNEI. Trimming shortened V by 3 bases and J by 0 bases, and 12 bases separated the two germline ends. The CDR3 has 15 residues. The chain's CDR3 is CASSERTLSSYEQYF. Written as DNA, the CDR3 is TGTGCCAGCAGTGAGCGGACCCTTAGCTCCTACGAGCAGTACTTC. The complete variable domain, with remaining parts taken from reference TRBV2 and TRBJ2-7, reads EPEVTQTPSHQVTQMGQEVILRCVPISNHLYFYWYRQILGQKVEFLVSFYNNEISEKSEIFDDQFSVERPDGSNFTLKIRSTKLEDSAMYFCASSERTLSSYEQYFGPGTRLTVT.

The chain has TRBV6-5 and TRBJ2-1, with D possibly matching TRBD2 (6 bases). The V end lost 2 bases, the J end lost 7 bases, and 9 bases lay between the germline ends. This CDR3 region has 13 residues. Germline assignment: CDR1 MNHEY and CDR2 SVGAGI. CDR3 region: CASSYTEGNEQFF. The CDR3 region has the DNA TGTGCCAGCAGTTACACGGAGGGGAATGAGCAGTTCTTC.

This sequence joins TRBV7-2 and TRBJ1-1, with 7 bases matching TRBD1. The ends lost 4 bases at V and 0 bases at J; junction bases unmatched: 2. The CDR3 runs to 14 residues. Per germline, CDR1 SGHTA and CDR2 FQGNSA. In DNA form, the CDR3 reads TGTGCCAGCAGCTGGGACAGCTTGAACACTGAAGCTTTCTTT. Amino acid sequence: CASSWDSLNTEAFF.

J is TRBJ2-7 and V is TRBV5-1; D unclear. The CDR3 sequence is 12 residues long. Germline assignment: CDR1 SGHRS and CDR2 YFSETQ. V was pared by 1 base and J by 2 bases, with 4 bases between. The CDR3 is CASSLSAYEQYF. The CDR3 nucleotides read TGCGCCAGCAGCTTGTCTGCCTACGAGCAGTACTTC.

The V and J genes are TRBV6-2 or TRBV6-3 and TRBJ2-1, with D perhaps TRBD1 (5 bases). The CDR3 runs to 12 residues. Deletions cut 5 bases from V and 12 bases from J, with 14 bases between. The germline CDR1 and CDR2 sequences are MNHEY and SVGEGT. CDR3 in amino acids: CASSLVGVAQFF. CDR3 nucleotides: TGTGCCAGCAGTCTCGTAGGGGTAGCGCAGTTCTTC.

The V and J genes are TRBV29-1 and TRBJ2-7; 9 bases line up with TRBD1. Germline CDR1 reads SQVTM; CDR2 reads ANQGSEA. J lost 7 bases, V lost 6 bases, and 10 bases had no gene match. This CDR3 contains 13 residues. CDR3 DNA sequence: TGCAGCGTGGGTCGGGACAGGGCGGGAGAGCAGTACTTC. Its translation is CSVGRDRAGEQYF.

The chain joins TRBV20-1 to TRBJ2-1, with 7 bases identical to TRBD2. The CDR3 runs to 15 residues. Germline-derived CDR1 and CDR2 are DFQATT and SNEGSKA (reference sequence). J lost 5 bases, V lost 0 bases, and 7 bases had no gene match. The CDR3 is CSARDLGGWDNEQFF. CDR3 sequence (DNA): TGCAGTGCTAGAGATCTCGGGGGGTGGGACAATGAGCAGTTCTTC.

This clonotype was seen more than once but under ten times. The V gene is TRBV7-9, the J gene TRBJ2-7, with 7 bases lining up with TRBD1. This CDR3 is 13 amino acids long. The J segment lost 0 bases and the V segment lost 5 bases, leaving 1 base of the junction unmatched. Germline assignment: CDR1 SEHNR and CDR2 FQNEAQ (reference sequence). The CDR3 region is CASSGDSSYEQYF. The DNA of the CDR3 is TGTGCCAGCAGCGGGGACAGCTCCTACGAGCAGTACTTC. The whole variable domain, remainder taken from reference TRBV7-9 and TRBJ2-7, is DTGVSQNPRHKITKRGQNVTFRCDPISEHNRLYWYRQTLGQGPEFLTYFQNEAQLEKSRLLSDRFSAERPKGSFSTLEIQRTEQGDSAMYLCASSGDSSYEQYFGPGTRLTVT.